This TCR beta chain was identified during a study of T-cell memory formation after mild COVID-19. Across the whole study: Largely, TCR clusters stayed within a single donor. Study conclusions and caveats: The study found contracting CD4+ clones mainly in CM and EM and contracting CD8+ clones in EMRA. Specificity for SARS-CoV-2 was not confirmed among the second-wave clones peaking on day 37.

TCR alpha and TCR beta cDNA libraries carrying sample barcodes and UMIs came from 5'RACE with constant-segment primers. MiXCR was run by TCRdb on the 5' RACE reads, yielding one entry per CDR3 protein. The sample lists 340,000 or so distinct CDR3 sequences; roughly 13% were seen once. The V end was cut by 6 bases, the J end by 8 bases, with 19 bases between. Germline lookup yields CDR1 MNHNY and CDR2 SVGAGI (reference sequence). The CDR3 is made up of 15 amino acids. This clonotype was seen only a few times. Its matching antigen is unknown. The rearrangement links TRBV6-6 to TRBJ1-4; possible D gene TRBD1, 5 bases. Input material: PBMCs or a T cell subset sorted from them (not recorded which). This TCR derives from a man aged 18-30 years who had mild COVID-19 (a few samples of this study predate the infection). Cell type and time point are not known. CDR3 region: CASRRRTGVSEKLFF. The CDR3 nucleotides are TGTGCCAGCAGACGCCGAACGGGGGTTAGCGAAAAACTGTTTTTT.